Presented here are 7 T cell receptor beta chains from one specimen sequenced in a study of T-cell memory formation after mild COVID-19 (TCRdb year 2021). The library was generated by 5' RACE. Sequencing was performed on an Illumina NovaSeq 6000. TCRdb's own reprocessing of the public reads used fastp at Q25 and MiXCR and kept productive beta chains. Rows are unified per CDR3 protein, each entry keeping the most common DNA and genes. The sample table contains about 240,000 distinct CDR3 sequences; only one count was recorded for 7.5% to 10% of them. The ten largest clones take up 22% of the sample. Material: PBMCs or a T cell subset sorted from them (not recorded which). The receptors come from a man between 18 and 35 years old who had mild COVID-19 (a few samples of this study predate the infection). The sample titles of this study are shuffled in the database, so cell type and time point are left out; the donor was told from shared clones.

This rearrangement joins TRBV10-3 to TRBJ2-7; 9 nucleotides agree with TRBD1. The J segment lost 6 bases and the V segment lost 10 bases, leaving 13 bases of the junction unmatched. Germline V gene sequence: CDR1 ENHRY, CDR2 SYGVKD. This CDR3 is 14 amino acids long. CDR3 coding DNA: TGTGCCACTAACACCGGGACAGGGTCCCCCGAGCAGTACTTC. Residues: CATNTGTGSPEQYF.

In this sample, this clonotype turned up a few times. Here the CDR3 DNA reads TGCGCCAGCAGCCAAGAAGGAGGGACCTCTGGAAACACCATATATTTT. This codes for CASSQEGGTSGNTIYF. The chain combines TRBV4-1 with TRBJ1-3; maybe TRBD1 (5 bases). This CDR3 contains 16 residues. V lost 0 bases to trimming and J lost 0 bases, with 9 bases between them. Per the germline V gene, CDR1 is MGHRA and CDR2 is YSYEKL.

The sample holds many counts of this clonotype. The chain links TRBV28 to TRBJ2-5; no clear D gene. CDR1 MDHEN and CDR2 SYDVKM come from the germline V gene. The CDR3 totals 13 residues. Trimming took off 1 base at V and 7 bases at J, with 10 bases between the two ends. The CDR3 region has the DNA TGTGCCAGCAGTTTATACCAGGTTGGGACCCAGTACTTC. It specifies CASSLYQVGTQYF.

This chain links TRBV4-3 with TRBJ2-1; 7 bases fit TRBD1. The CDR3 has 14 amino acids. Per germline, CDR1 LGHNA and CDR2 YSLEER. With V trimmed by 0 bases and J by 9 bases, 5 bases remained unmatched. This chain's CDR3 is CASSQDGTDGEQFF. In nucleotides, the CDR3 is TGCGCCAGCAGCCAAGATGGGACAGACGGTGAGCAGTTCTTC.

This clonotype was recorded a few times. The J gene is TRBJ2-7, the V gene TRBV7-9; possible D gene TRBD2, 5 bases. The V and J ends lost 0 bases and 2 bases respectively, with 8 bases between them. The CDR3 totals 14 residues. The germline V gene encodes CDR1 SEHNR and CDR2 FQNEAQ (reference sequence). The CDR3 DNA sequence: TGTGCCAGCAGCTTAGCGCCGGGGACCTACGAGCAGTACTTC. This translates into CASSLAPGTYEQYF.

The chain joins TRBV4-1 to TRBJ2-1; 8 bases map to TRBD1. The germline V gene has CDR1 MGHRA and CDR2 YSYEKL. After removal of 4 bases from V and 6 bases from J, the junction contained 5 bases not matched to a gene. The CDR3 sequence is 14 residues long. The chain's CDR3 is CASSRTGKANEQFF. CDR3 sequence (DNA): TGCGCCAGCAGCCGGACAGGGAAGGCCAATGAGCAGTTCTTC.

This clonotype has more than one count but fewer than ten. This rearrangement joins TRBV5-1 to TRBJ1-2, with 9 bases fitting TRBD1. Germline-derived CDR1 and CDR2 are SGHRS and YFSETQ. There are 14 residues in the CDR3. V dropped 3 bases and J dropped 4; count of bases not matched to a gene: 4. The CDR3 region has the DNA TGCGCCAGCAGCTGGACAGGGGACTTCTATGGCTACACCTTC. Its translation is CASSWTGDFYGYTF.